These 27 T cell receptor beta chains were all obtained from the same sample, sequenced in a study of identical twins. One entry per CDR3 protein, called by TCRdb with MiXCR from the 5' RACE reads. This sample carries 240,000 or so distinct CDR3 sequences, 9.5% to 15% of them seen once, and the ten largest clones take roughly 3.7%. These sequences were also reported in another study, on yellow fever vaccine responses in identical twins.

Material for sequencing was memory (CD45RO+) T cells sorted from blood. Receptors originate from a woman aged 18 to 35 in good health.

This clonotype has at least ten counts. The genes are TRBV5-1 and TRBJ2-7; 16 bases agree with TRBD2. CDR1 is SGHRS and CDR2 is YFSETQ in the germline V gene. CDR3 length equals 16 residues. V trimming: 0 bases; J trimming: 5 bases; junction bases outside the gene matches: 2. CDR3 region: CASSLAGTSGRDEQYF. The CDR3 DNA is TGCGCCAGCAGCTTGGCCGGGACTAGCGGGAGGGACGAGCAGTACTTC.

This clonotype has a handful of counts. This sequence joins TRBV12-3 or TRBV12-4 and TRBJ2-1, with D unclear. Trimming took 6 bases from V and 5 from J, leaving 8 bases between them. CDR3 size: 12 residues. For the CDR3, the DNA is TGTGCCAGCAGCGGGTCCCACAATGAGCAGTTCTTC. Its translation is CASSGSHNEQFF.

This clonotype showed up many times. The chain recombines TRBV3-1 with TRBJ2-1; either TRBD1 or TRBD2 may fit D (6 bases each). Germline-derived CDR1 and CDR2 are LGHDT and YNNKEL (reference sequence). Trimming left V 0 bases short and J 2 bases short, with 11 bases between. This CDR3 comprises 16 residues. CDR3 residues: CASSQDLGGPYNEQFF. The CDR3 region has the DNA TGTGCCAGCAGCCAAGATCTTGGGGGGCCCTACAATGAGCAGTTCTTC.

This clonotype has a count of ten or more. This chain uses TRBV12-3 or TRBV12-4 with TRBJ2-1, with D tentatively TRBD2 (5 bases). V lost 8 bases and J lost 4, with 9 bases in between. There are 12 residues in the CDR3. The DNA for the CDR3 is TGTGCCAGCGCAGCGGATTACAATGAGCAGTTCTTC. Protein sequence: CASAADYNEQFF.

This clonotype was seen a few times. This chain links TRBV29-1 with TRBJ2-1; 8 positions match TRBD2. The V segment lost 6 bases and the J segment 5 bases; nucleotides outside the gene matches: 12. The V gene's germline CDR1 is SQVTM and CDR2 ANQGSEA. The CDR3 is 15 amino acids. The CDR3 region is CSVSIGRARNNEQFF. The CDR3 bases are TGCAGCGTCTCTATCGGGAGGGCCCGAAACAATGAGCAGTTCTTC.

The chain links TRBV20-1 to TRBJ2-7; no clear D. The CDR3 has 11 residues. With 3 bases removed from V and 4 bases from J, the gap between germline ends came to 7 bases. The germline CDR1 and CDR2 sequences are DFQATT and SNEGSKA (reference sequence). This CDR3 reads CSASGDYEQYF. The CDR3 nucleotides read TGCAGTGCTAGTGGGGATTACGAGCAGTACTTC.

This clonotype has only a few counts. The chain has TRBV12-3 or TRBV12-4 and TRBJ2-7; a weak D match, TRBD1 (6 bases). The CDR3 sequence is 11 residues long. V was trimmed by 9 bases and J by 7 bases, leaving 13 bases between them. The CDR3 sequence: CASGQTVEQYF. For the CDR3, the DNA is TGTGCCAGTGGACAGACTGTTGAGCAGTACTTC.

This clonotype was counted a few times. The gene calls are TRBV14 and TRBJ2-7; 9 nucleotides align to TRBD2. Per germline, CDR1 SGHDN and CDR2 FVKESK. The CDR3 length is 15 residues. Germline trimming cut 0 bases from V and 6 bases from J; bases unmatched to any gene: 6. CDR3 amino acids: CASSQDLAGYFEQYF. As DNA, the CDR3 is TGTGCCAGCAGCCAAGATCTAGCGGGATACTTCGAGCAGTACTTC. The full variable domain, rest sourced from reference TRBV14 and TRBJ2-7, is EAGVTQFPSHSVIEKGQTVTLRCDPISGHDNLYWYRRVMGKEIKFLLHFVKESKQDESGMPNNRFLAERTGGTYSTLKVQPAELEDSGVYFCASSQDLAGYFEQYFGPGTRLTVT.

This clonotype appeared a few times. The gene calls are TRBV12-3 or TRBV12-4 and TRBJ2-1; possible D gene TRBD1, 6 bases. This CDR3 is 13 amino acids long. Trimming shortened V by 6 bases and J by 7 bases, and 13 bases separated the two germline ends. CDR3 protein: CASSSQGINEQFF. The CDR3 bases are TGTGCCAGCAGCTCACAGGGAATAAATGAGCAGTTCTTC.

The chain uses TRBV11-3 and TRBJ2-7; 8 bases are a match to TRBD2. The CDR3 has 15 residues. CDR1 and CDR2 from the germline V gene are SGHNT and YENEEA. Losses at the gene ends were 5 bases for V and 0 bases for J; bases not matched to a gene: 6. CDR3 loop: CASSPREGPSYEQYF. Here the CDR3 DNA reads TGTGCCAGCAGCCCCCGGGAGGGACCCTCCTACGAGCAGTACTTC. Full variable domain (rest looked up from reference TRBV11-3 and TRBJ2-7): EAGVVQSPRYKIIEKKQPVAFWCNPISGHNTLYWYLQNLGQGPELLIRYENEEAVDDSQLPKDRFSAERLKGVDSTLKIQPAELGDSAVYLCASSPREGPSYEQYFGPGTRLTVT.

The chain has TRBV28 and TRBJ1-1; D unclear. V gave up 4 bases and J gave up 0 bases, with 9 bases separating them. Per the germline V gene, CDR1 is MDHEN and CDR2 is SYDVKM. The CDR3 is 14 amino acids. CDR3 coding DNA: TGTGCCAGCAGTTCCTCAACTATGAACACTGAAGCTTTCTTT. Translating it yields CASSSSTMNTEAFF.

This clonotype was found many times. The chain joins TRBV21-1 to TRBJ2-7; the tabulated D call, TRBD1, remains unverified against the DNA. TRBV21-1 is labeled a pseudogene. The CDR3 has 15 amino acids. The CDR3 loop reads CANPDRVGLDYEQYF. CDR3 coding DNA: TGTGCCAACCCGGACAGAGTAGGCCTTGACTACGAGCAGTACTTC.

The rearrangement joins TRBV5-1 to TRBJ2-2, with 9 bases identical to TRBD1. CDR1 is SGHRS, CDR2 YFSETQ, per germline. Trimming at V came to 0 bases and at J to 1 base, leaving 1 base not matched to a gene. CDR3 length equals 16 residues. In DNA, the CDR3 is TGCGCCAGCAGCTTGGAGGGACAGGGGAACACCGGGGAGCTGTTTTTT. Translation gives CASSLEGQGNTGELFF.

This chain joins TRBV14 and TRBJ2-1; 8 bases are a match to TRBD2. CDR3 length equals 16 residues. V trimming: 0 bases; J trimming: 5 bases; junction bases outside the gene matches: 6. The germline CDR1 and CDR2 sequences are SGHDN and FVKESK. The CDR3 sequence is CASSQEPGLGNNEQFF. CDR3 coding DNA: TGTGCCAGCAGCCAAGAGCCGGGACTAGGAAACAATGAGCAGTTCTTC.

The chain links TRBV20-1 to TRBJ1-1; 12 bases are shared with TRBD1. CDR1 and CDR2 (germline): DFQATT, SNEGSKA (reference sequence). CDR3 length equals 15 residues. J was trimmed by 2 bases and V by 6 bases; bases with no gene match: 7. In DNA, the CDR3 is TGCAGTGCCCCGGGACAGGGGGCGGGAAACACTGAAGCTTTCTTT. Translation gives CSAPGQGAGNTEAFF.

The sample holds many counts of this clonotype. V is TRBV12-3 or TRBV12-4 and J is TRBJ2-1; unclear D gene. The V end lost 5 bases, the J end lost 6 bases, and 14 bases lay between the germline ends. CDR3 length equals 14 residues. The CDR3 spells CASSPSVGINEQFF. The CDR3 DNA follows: TGTGCCAGCAGTCCTTCAGTCGGTATCAATGAGCAGTTCTTC.

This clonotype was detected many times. Here the CDR3 DNA reads TGTGCCAGCACCCCATGGACGGGGGATGGCTACACCTTC. Protein product: CASTPWTGDGYTF. The gene calls are TRBV12-3 or TRBV12-4 and TRBJ1-2; weak D call: TRBD1 (5 bases). The length of the CDR3 is 13 residues. Trimming removed 7 bases from V and 6 bases from J, with 15 bases in between.

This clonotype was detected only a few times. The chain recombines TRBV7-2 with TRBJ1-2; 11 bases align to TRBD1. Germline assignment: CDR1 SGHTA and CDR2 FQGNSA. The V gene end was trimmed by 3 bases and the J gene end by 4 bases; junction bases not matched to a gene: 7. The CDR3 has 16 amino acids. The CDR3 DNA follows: TGTGCCAGCAGCTTCACCGGGACAGGGGGAAGCTATGGCTACACCTTC. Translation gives CASSFTGTGGSYGYTF.

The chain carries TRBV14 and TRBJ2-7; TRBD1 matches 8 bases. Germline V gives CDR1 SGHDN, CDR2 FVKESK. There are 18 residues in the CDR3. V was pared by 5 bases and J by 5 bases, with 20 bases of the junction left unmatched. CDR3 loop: CASSARTGSYRFVDEQYF. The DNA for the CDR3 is TGTGCCAGCAGCGCTAGGACAGGGAGTTACCGGTTCGTGGACGAGCAGTACTTC.

Written as DNA, the CDR3 is TGTGCCAGCAGACGGACAGGGGGCTACGAGCAGTACTTC. Amino acids: CASRRTGGYEQYF. The chain has TRBV28 and TRBJ2-7, with 10 bases matching TRBD1. Germline loops: CDR1 MDHEN, CDR2 SYDVKM. V lost 6 bases to trimming and J lost 3 bases; unmatched junction nucleotides: 2. This CDR3 has 13 residues.

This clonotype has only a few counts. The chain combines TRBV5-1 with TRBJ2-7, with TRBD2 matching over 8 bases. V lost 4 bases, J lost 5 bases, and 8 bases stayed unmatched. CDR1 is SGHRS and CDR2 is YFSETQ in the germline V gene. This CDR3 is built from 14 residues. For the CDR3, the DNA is TGCGCCAGCAGCACAGGACTAGCTGCGGACGAGCAGTACTTC. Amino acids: CASSTGLAADEQYF.

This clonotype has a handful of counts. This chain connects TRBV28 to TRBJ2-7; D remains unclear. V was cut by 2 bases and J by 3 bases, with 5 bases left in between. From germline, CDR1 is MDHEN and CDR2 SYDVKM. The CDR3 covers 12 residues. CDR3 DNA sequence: TGTGCCAGCAGTTTAAACTTCTACGAGCAGTACTTC. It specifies CASSLNFYEQYF.

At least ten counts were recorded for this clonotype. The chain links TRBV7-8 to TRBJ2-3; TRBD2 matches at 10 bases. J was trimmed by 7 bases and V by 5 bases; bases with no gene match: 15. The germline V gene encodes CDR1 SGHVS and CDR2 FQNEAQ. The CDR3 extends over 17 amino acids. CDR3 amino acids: CASSPQVAGGFRNTQYF. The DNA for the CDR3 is TGTGCCAGCAGCCCGCAGGTAGCGGGAGGATTTAGAAATACGCAGTATTTT.

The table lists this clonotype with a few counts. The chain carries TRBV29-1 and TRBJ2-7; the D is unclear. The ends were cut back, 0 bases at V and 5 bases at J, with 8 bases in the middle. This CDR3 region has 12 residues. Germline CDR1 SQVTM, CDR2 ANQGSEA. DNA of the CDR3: TGCAGCGTTGAAGATGGCAGGCACGAGCAGTACTTC. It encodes CSVEDGRHEQYF.

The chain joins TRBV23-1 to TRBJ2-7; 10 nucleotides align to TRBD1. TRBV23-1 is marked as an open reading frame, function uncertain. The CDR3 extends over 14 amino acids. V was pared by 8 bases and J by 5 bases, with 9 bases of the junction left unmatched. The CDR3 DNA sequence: TGCGCCAGCGGACCTCAGACAGGGGGCGACGAGCAGTACTTC. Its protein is CASGPQTGGDEQYF.

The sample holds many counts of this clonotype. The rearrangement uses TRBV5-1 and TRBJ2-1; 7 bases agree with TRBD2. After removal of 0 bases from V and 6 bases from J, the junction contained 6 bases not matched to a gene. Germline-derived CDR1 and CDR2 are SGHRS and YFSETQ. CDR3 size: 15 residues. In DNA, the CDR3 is TGCGCCAGCAGCTTGGGGCGGGAGATTGGCAATGAGCAGTTCTTC. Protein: CASSLGREIGNEQFF. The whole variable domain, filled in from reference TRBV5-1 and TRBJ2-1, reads KAGVTQTPRYLIKTRGQQVTLSCSPISGHRSVSWYQQTPGQGLQFLFEYFSETQRNKGNFPGRFSGRQFSNSRSEMNVSTLELGDSALYLCASSLGREIGNEQFFGPGTRLTVL.

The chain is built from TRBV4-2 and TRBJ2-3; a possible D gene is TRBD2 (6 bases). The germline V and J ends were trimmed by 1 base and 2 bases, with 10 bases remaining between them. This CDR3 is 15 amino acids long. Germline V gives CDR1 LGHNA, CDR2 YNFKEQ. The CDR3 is CASSQVAGNTDTQYF. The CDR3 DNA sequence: TGTGCCAGCAGCCAAGTGGCGGGGAACACAGATACGCAGTATTTT.